This entry lists 27 T cell receptor beta chains sequenced from one sample in a study of blood T cell repertoires in COVID-19. Clones were sequenced by immunoSEQ multiplex PCR, and TCRdb holds only the in-frame ones, with some missing. Counted here are 35,000 to 50,000 clones, 88% occurring once; the ten biggest clones make up about 5.3%. Sequences were obtained from peripheral blood. The source is a human donor in a cohort sampled during active COVID-19.

The rearrangement uses TRBV28 and TRBJ2-3; no clear D. CDR1 is MDHEN and CDR2 is SYDVKM in the germline V gene. The CDR3 is 14 residues long. V was trimmed by 8 bases and J by 0 bases, leaving 12 bases between them. The CDR3 region is CASAHLSSTDTQYF. CDR3 bases: TGTGCCAGCGCCCACTTGAGTAGCACAGATACGCAGTATTTT.

The rearrangement joins TRBV7-9 to TRBJ2-5; 10 nucleotides match TRBD1. CDR3 length equals 18 residues. V lost 0 bases to trimming and J lost 6 bases; unmatched junction nucleotides: 13. Germline lookup yields CDR1 SEHNR and CDR2 FQNEAQ (reference sequence). The CDR3 sequence: CASSLAWTGGYHTKTQYF. In DNA form, the CDR3 reads TGTGCCAGCAGCTTAGCGTGGACAGGGGGGTACCACACGAAGACCCAGTACTTC.

This clone was observed once. The rearrangement links TRBV5-1 to TRBJ2-7, with TRBD1 matching over 9 bases. CDR1 is SGHRS and CDR2 is YFSETQ in the germline V gene. The V and J ends lost 4 bases and 5 bases, in that order; junction bases with no gene match: 7. The CDR3 extends over 14 amino acids. CDR3 nucleotide sequence: TGCGCCAGCAGCCCAAACAGGGGGCACAACGAGCAGTACTTC. This gives the protein CASSPNRGHNEQYF.

The chain combines TRBV9 with TRBJ2-7, with 11 nucleotides matching TRBD2. Germline trimming cut 2 bases from V and 6 bases from J; bases unmatched to any gene: 4. Germline loops: CDR1 SGDLS, CDR2 YYNGEE. This CDR3 spans 14 amino acids. The CDR3 is CASSVNLAGGEQYF. The CDR3 region has the DNA TGTGCCAGCAGCGTGAATCTAGCGGGAGGCGAGCAGTACTTC.

This chain links TRBV27 with TRBJ1-2; D call uncertain. Trimming pared 2 bases from V and 6 bases from J, leaving 7 bases between. The CDR3 runs to 12 residues. Looked up from germline, CDR1 is MNHEY and CDR2 is SMNVEV (reference sequence). The CDR3 spells CASSLAGNGYTF. CDR3 coding DNA: TGTGCCAGCAGTTTAGCAGGAAATGGCTACACCTTC.

This sequence joins TRBV28 and TRBJ1-4; no firm D call. Germline loops: CDR1 MDHEN, CDR2 SYDVKM. This CDR3 contains 13 residues. The V end lost 3 bases, the J end lost 3 bases, and 5 bases lay between the germline ends. The DNA of the CDR3 is TGTGCCAGCAGTTTCGACTCTAATGAAAAACTGTTTTTT. This gives the protein CASSFDSNEKLFF.

The J gene is TRBJ1-1, the V gene TRBV4-1; unclear D gene. The CDR3 totals 14 residues. CDR1 MGHRA and CDR2 YSYEKL come from the germline V gene. The V end was cut by 1 base, the J end by 5 bases, with 11 bases between. Written as DNA, the CDR3 is TGCGCCAGCAGCCAAGTTTCGGGATCTACTGAAGCTTTCTTT. The encoded protein is CASSQVSGSTEAFF.

The chain combines TRBV4-1 with TRBJ2-1, with 15 nucleotides matching TRBD2. The CDR3 has 18 amino acids. After removal of 4 bases from V and 5 bases from J, the junction contained 9 bases not matched to a gene. CDR1 is MGHRA, CDR2 YSYEKL, per germline. DNA for the CDR3: TGCGCCAGCAGCCCCTGGACTAGCGGGAGGGCCACTAACAATGAGCAGTTCTTC. This translates into CASSPWTSGRATNNEQFF.

The CDR3 spells CASSLGGGSNEQYF. CDR3 nucleotides: TGTGCCAGCAGCTTGGGAGGGGGAAGCAACGAGCAGTACTTC. The V call is TRBV5-5, the J call TRBJ2-7; D might be TRBD1 (6 bases). This CDR3 region has 14 residues. Germline V gives CDR1 SGHKS, CDR2 YYEKEE (reference sequence). V was cut by 0 bases and J by 5 bases, with 12 bases left in between.

The chain uses TRBV20-1 and TRBJ1-6; D remains unclear. Germline CDR1 is DFQATT and CDR2 is SNEGSKA (reference sequence). This CDR3 is built from 13 residues. Trimming pared 3 bases from V and 10 bases from J, leaving 13 bases between. The chain's CDR3 is CSASWQVRSPLHF. The CDR3 coding sequence is TGCAGTGCTAGTTGGCAGGTTCGGTCACCCCTCCACTTT.

The CDR3 nucleotides read TGTGCCAGCAGTGCGGGGGGATTAGCGGGAGCCTACGAGCAGTACTTC. Protein sequence: CASSAGGLAGAYEQYF. The gene calls are TRBV6-1 and TRBJ2-7; the match to TRBD2 covers 9 bases. The length of the CDR3 is 16 residues. The V segment lost 4 bases and the J segment 2 bases; nucleotides outside the gene matches: 9. In germline, CDR1 is MNHNS, CDR2 SASEGT.

This chain joins TRBV30 and TRBJ1-2, with no clear D. The CDR3 is made up of 12 amino acids. The germline gives CDR1 GTSNPN, CDR2 SVGIG (reference sequence). V was shortened by 2 bases and J by 5 bases, with 9 bases between the two germline ends. The DNA for the CDR3 is TGTGCCTGGAGTCGATCCAGGTATGGCTACACCTTC. Its translation is CAWSRSRYGYTF. Filled out from reference TRBV30 and TRBJ1-2, the complete variable domain reads SQTIHQWPATLVQPVGSPLSLECTVEGTSNPNLYWYRQAAGRGLQLLFYSVGIGQISSEVPQNLSASRPQDRQFILSSKKLLLSDSGFYLCAWSRSRYGYTFGSGTRLTVV.

The chain has TRBV27 and TRBJ2-3; 15 positions match TRBD2. The ends lost 7 bases at V and 3 bases at J; junction bases unmatched: 5. In germline, CDR1 is MNHEY, CDR2 SMNVEV (reference sequence). This CDR3 spans 16 amino acids. CDR3 nucleotides: TGTGCCAGCATGGGACTAGCGGGAGGTCGGACAGATACGCAGTATTTT. Translated: CASMGLAGGRTDTQYF.

The rearrangement links TRBV7-3 to TRBJ2-1; no clear D. V was pared by 5 bases and J by 0 bases, with 14 bases between. CDR3 length: 16 amino acids. Germline CDR1 SGHTA, CDR2 FQGTGA. CDR3 region: CASSAQPLSSYNEQFF. The CDR3 coding sequence is TGTGCCAGCAGCGCACAACCTCTCAGCTCCTACAATGAGCAGTTCTTC.

This chain uses TRBV6-2 or TRBV6-3 with TRBJ2-7; D not certain. In germline, CDR1 is MNHEY, CDR2 SVGEGT. The CDR3 is 10 amino acids. V was cut by 2 bases and J by 7 bases, with 3 bases left in between. The CDR3 loop is CASSYPEQYF. In DNA, the CDR3 is TGTGCCAGCAGTTACCCGGAGCAGTACTTC.

CDR3 amino acids: CASSPGTSGSYNEQFF. CDR3 coding DNA: TGTGCCAGCTCACCCGGGACTAGCGGGTCCTACAATGAGCAGTTCTTC. The chain carries TRBV18 and TRBJ2-1, with TRBD2 identical over 12 bases. In germline, CDR1 is KGHSH, CDR2 LQKENI. The V gene end was trimmed by 3 bases and the J gene end by 1 base; junction bases not matched to a gene: 1. This CDR3 is 16 amino acids long.

This rearrangement joins TRBV19 to TRBJ2-1, with 9 bases that match TRBD2. Germline CDR1 and CDR2: LNHDA and SQIVND (reference sequence). Losses at the gene ends were 3 bases for V and 8 bases for J; bases not matched to a gene: 20. The CDR3 extends over 19 amino acids. The CDR3 region is CASSIADSGTSWGLDEQFF. The CDR3 coding sequence is TGTGCCAGTAGTATCGCTGACTCCGGGACTAGCTGGGGTCTGGATGAGCAGTTCTTC.

This clone was counted a single time. CDR3 DNA sequence: TGTGCCAGCAGTGAAGCCTTAGGGACAGGGGGCGACGGCTACACCTTC. Translated: CASSEALGTGGDGYTF. The genes are TRBV6-1 and TRBJ1-2; TRBD1 matches 12 bases. This CDR3 has 16 amino acids. CDR1 and CDR2 (germline): MNHNS, SASEGT. The junction had 7 bases not matched to a gene; V was cut back by 0 bases and J by 8 bases.

The chain combines TRBV6-1 with TRBJ2-1; weak D call: TRBD1 (6 bases). The germline V gene has CDR1 MNHNS and CDR2 SASEGT. CDR3 length: 16 amino acids. The V gene lost 4 bases and the J gene lost 4 bases, with 17 bases spanning the gap. This chain's CDR3 is CASSGQQGVLYNEQFF. CDR3 bases: TGTGCCAGCAGTGGCCAACAGGGTGTCTTATACAATGAGCAGTTCTTC.

A word on this clone: The junction does not match germline at one end; this may be a read error. The chain couples TRBV5-1 to TRBJ1-1; TRBD1 agrees at 7 bases. Germline V lookup: CDR1 SGHRS, CDR2 YFSETQ. CDR3 length equals 16 residues. DNA of the CDR3: TGCGCCAGCAGCACCCGGGACAGCACAGTGAAAACTGAAGCTTTCTTT. It specifies CASSTRDSTVKTEAFF. The full variable domain, its missing parts supplied by reference TRBV5-1 and TRBJ1-1, is KAGVTQTPRYLIKTRGQQVTLSCSPISGHRSVSWYQQTPGQGLQFLFEYFSETQRNKGNFPGRFSGRQFSNSRSEMNVSTLELGDSALYLCASSTRDSTVKTEAFFGQGTRLTVV.

V and J are TRBV6-1 and TRBJ2-1; 7 bases match TRBD2. The germline V gene encodes CDR1 MNHNS and CDR2 SASEGT. The CDR3 spans 15 residues. V lost 3 bases to trimming and J lost 4 bases; unmatched junction nucleotides: 6. In DNA, the CDR3 is TGTGCCAGCAGTGAGATTGGCGGGAGTTACAATGAGCAGTTCTTC. Protein sequence: CASSEIGGSYNEQFF.

The chain is built from TRBV23-1 and TRBJ2-3, with D possibly being TRBD2 (5 bases). TRBV23-1 is an open reading frame whose function is uncertain. Trimming left V 1 base short and J 0 bases short, with 11 bases between. The CDR3 runs to 16 residues. The DNA of the CDR3 is TGCGCCAGCAGTCAATGGGCTAGCCTTAGCACAGATACGCAGTATTTT. The encoded protein is CASSQWASLSTDTQYF.

The chain couples TRBV5-4 to TRBJ2-4, with 7 bases that match TRBD2. J was trimmed by 7 bases and V by 2 bases; bases with no gene match: 6. CDR1 and CDR2 from the germline V gene are SGHNT and YYREEE (reference sequence). The CDR3 runs to 14 residues. Here the CDR3 reads CASSLAAGKNIQYF. The CDR3 nucleotides read TGTGCCAGCAGCTTAGCAGCGGGAAAGAACATTCAGTACTTC. Using reference TRBV5-4 and TRBJ2-4 for the parts outside the CDR3, the full variable domain is ETGVTQSPTHLIKTRGQQVTLRCSSQSGHNTVSWYQQALGQGPQFIFQYYREEENGRGNFPPRFSGLQFPNYSSELNVNALELDDSALYLCASSLAAGKNIQYFGAGTRLSVL.

This clone was counted once. The chain links TRBV24-1 to TRBJ2-3; possibly TRBD2 for D (6 bases). The germline V and J ends were trimmed by 2 bases and 5 bases, with 16 bases remaining between them. In germline, CDR1 is KGHDR, CDR2 SFDVKD. This CDR3 has 16 amino acids. The CDR3 region is CATSDSTRPILDTQYF. DNA for the CDR3: TGTGCCACCAGTGATTCGACTAGGCCAATCCTAGATACGCAGTATTTT.

V usage is TRBV5-1 and J usage is TRBJ2-7, with TRBD1 identical over 7 bases. Germline V lookup: CDR1 SGHRS, CDR2 YFSETQ. V lost 5 bases to trimming and J lost 5 bases; unmatched junction nucleotides: 7. The CDR3 consists of 13 residues. The CDR3 region has the DNA TGCGCCAGCAGTTTGACAGGGATCCACGAGCAGTACTTC. It yields the protein CASSLTGIHEQYF.

This clone appeared once. The chain recombines TRBV28 with TRBJ2-1; 9 nucleotides line up with TRBD1. In germline, CDR1 is MDHEN, CDR2 SYDVKM. V lost 5 bases to trimming and J lost 15 bases; unmatched junction nucleotides: 23. The CDR3 is 17 amino acids. CDR3 loop: CASSPKGWGNRGPEAFF. The CDR3 DNA reads as TGTGCCAGCAGTCCTAAAGGGTGGGGGAACAGGGGGCCCGAGGCGTTCTTC.

A single count supports this clone. V usage is TRBV29-1 and J usage is TRBJ2-1; 7 nucleotides line up with TRBD1. After removal of 7 bases from V and 10 bases from J, the junction contained 13 bases not matched to a gene. The CDR3 runs 13 residues. Per the germline V gene, CDR1 is SQVTM and CDR2 is ANQGSEA. This CDR3 is CSATGEANREQFF. CDR3 DNA sequence: TGCAGCGCTACAGGGGAAGCGAACCGGGAGCAGTTCTTC.